The clone carrying this TCR beta chain was observed a single time. This sample is part of a study of blood T cell repertoires in COVID-19. Study overall: Acute and convalescent COVID-19 samples came from the United States, Italy and Spain. The analysed material was cDNA or gDNA that came from T cells, B-cell-depleted T cells, or PBMCs.

V gave up 3 bases and J gave up 7 bases, with 18 bases separating them. The CDR3 is 16 residues long. CDR1 and CDR2 from the germline V gene are MDHEN and SYDVKM. Authors' analysis steps: Reference gene primer amplification gave nucleated cell count estimates. Using immunoSEQ multiplex PCR, the repertoire was profiled, and TCRdb retains in-frame clones only, with some absent. The DNA gave D and trimming, while V, J and clone size come from that table. Of a few hundred thousand clones in the sample, 75% to 85% were seen once. The sequencing sample was made of peripheral blood. This clonotype was obtained from a human donor in a cohort sampled during active COVID-19. The V call is TRBV28, the J call TRBJ1-4; maybe TRBD1 (5 bases). The DNA for the CDR3 is TGTGCCAGCAGTTTTCTCGGAGGGACGATCGGTGAAAAACTGTTTTTT. This encodes CASSFLGGTIGEKLFF.